The rows below give T cell receptor beta chains drawn from one sample of a study of blood T cell repertoires in COVID-19. TCRdb's copy holds only in-frame clones and misses some; the assay was immunoSEQ multiplex PCR. The profile covers 300,000 to 400,000 clones, with roughly 85% appearing a single time and around 6.9% taken by the ten largest. Specimen: peripheral blood. These receptors came from a human donor in a cohort sampled during active COVID-19. CDR3s include the opening cysteine and the closing phenylalanine or tryptophan. The D gene is left open where the match is weak. Only part of the rows carry a size: once, few, many, or a class if the clone is expanded.

d_call	j_call	clone_size	cdr3_length	v_call	cdr3_aa	cdr3_nt
TRBD1	TRBJ2-7	.	13	TRBV25-1	CATQTGVAYEQYF	TGTGCCACCCAGACAGGGGTCGCCTACGAGCAGTACTTC
TRBD1	TRBJ1-2	.	14	TRBV19	CASRGQGLNYGYTF	TGTGCCAGCAGGGGACAGGGACTTAACTATGGCTACACCTTC
TRBD1	TRBJ1-6	.	17	TRBV15	CATSRDRDRGRNSPLHF	TGTGCCACCAGCAGAGATAGGGACAGGGGGCGGAATTCACCCCTCCACTTT
.	TRBJ1-1	few	11	TRBV12-3/TRBV12-4	CASSLAAEAFF	TGTGCCAGCAGCCTCGCGGCTGAAGCTTTCTTT
.	TRBJ2-1	once	12	TRBV7-9	CASSWRVTEQFF	TGTGCCAGCAGCTGGAGGGTTACTGAGCAGTTCTTC
TRBD2	TRBJ2-7	.	12	TRBV6-1	CASSERGTSGSF	TGTGCCAGCAGTGAACGAGGGACTAGCGGGAGCTTC
TRBD1	TRBJ1-6	.	13	TRBV24-1	CATSRDSNSPLHF	TGTGCCACCAGCCGGGACAGTAATTCACCCCTCCACTTT
TRBD2	TRBJ2-3	.	16	TRBV11-2	CASSLAASGGADTQYF	TGTGCCAGCAGCTTAGCGGCTAGCGGGGGGGCAGATACGCAGTATTTT
TRBD1	TRBJ1-2	.	14	TRBV28	CASSLGQGASGYTF	TGTGCCAGCAGTCTTGGACAGGGGGCAAGTGGCTACACCTTC
.	TRBJ2-2	.	15	TRBV19	CASSIGGVNTGELFF	TGTGCCAGTAGTATTGGCGGGGTGAACACCGGGGAGCTGTTTTTT
.	TRBJ2-7	.	13	TRBV12-3/TRBV12-4	CASSPGLSYEQYF	TGTGCCAGCAGCCCGGGACTCTCCTACGAGCAGTACTTC
TRBD2	TRBJ2-7	.	15	TRBV5-1	CASSLVAGATYEQYF	TGCGCCAGCAGCTTGGTAGCGGGGGCCACCTACGAGCAGTACTTC
TRBD1	TRBJ1-6	.	14	TRBV7-9	CASSSEGALTPLHF	TGTGCCAGCAGCTCAGAGGGGGCACTCACACCCCTCCACTTT
.	TRBJ1-2	.	13	TRBV5-8	CASSLGAGLGYTF	TGTGCCAGCAGCTTGGGGGCAGGGCTTGGCTACACCTTC
.	TRBJ2-7	.	15	TRBV11-2	CASSLLGEAGYEQYF	TGTGCCAGCAGCTTGCTAGGGGAAGCCGGGTACGAGCAGTACTTC
TRBD2	TRBJ2-1	.	13	TRBV4-2	CATSGGEYNEQFF	TGTGCCACCAGCGGGGGGGAATACAATGAGCAGTTCTTC
TRBD1	TRBJ1-4	.	13	TRBV11-2	CASSLDRGEKLFF	TGTGCCAGCAGCTTAGACAGGGGGGAAAAACTGTTTTTT
.	TRBJ2-3	.	14	TRBV7-9	CASLQGISYDTQYF	TGTGCCAGCCTTCAGGGAATTTCGTATGATACGCAGTATTTT
TRBD1	TRBJ2-3	.	15	TRBV7-9	CASSLGDRFTDTQYF	TGTGCCAGCAGCTTAGGGGACAGATTCACAGATACGCAGTATTTT
.	TRBJ2-3	.	15	TRBV4-2	CASSQEFGGTDTQYF	TGTGCCAGCAGCCAAGAATTCGGGGGCACAGATACGCAGTATTTT
.	TRBJ2-3	.	15	TRBV3-1/TRBV3-2	CASSRQKGGTDTQYF	TGTGCCAGCAGCCGCCAAAAGGGGGGCACAGATACGCAGTATTTT
TRBD2	TRBJ2-7	.	15	TRBV27	CASSWAAGGLYEQYF	TGTGCCAGCAGTTGGGCAGCGGGGGGTTTGTACGAGCAGTACTTC
.	TRBJ1-1	.	15	TRBV7-9	CASSLGRGFRTEAFF	TGTGCCAGCAGCTTAGGTCGGGGATTTAGGACTGAAGCTTTCTTT
.	TRBJ1-2	.	13	TRBV7-2	CASSPDSYYGYTF	TGTGCCAGCAGCCCCGACAGCTACTATGGCTACACCTTC
TRBD1	TRBJ2-7	once	16	TRBV11-2	CASSLGWDRFPYEQYF	TGTGCCAGCAGCTTAGGCTGGGACAGATTCCCCTACGAGCAGTACTTC
TRBD1	TRBJ2-6	.	18	TRBV24-1	CATSDPVGQPSGANVLTF	TGTGCCACCAGTGATCCCGTGGGACAGCCCTCTGGGGCCAACGTCCTGACTTTC
.	TRBJ2-7	.	14	TRBV18	CASSPSRGGYEQYF	TGTGCCAGCTCACCCTCCAGGGGCGGGTACGAGCAGTACTTC
.	TRBJ1-1	.	14	TRBV5-5	CASSFRGETTEAFF	TGTGCCAGCAGCTTCCGGGGGGAGACGACTGAAGCTTTCTTT
.	TRBJ1-2	.	13	TRBV9	CATTSGGPYGYTF	TGTGCCACCACATCGGGGGGCCCGTATGGCTACACCTTC
.	TRBJ2-1	.	16	TRBV7-3	CASSLLGGTDYNEQFF	TGTGCCAGCAGCTTGCTTGGAGGGACAGACTACAATGAGCAGTTCTTC
.	TRBJ1-5	.	17	TRBV2	CASSESDRPGSNQPQHF	TGTGCCAGCAGTGAAAGTGACAGGCCAGGGAGCAATCAGCCCCAGCATTTT
.	TRBJ2-3	.	14	TRBV2	CASTEGGAWDTQYF	TGTGCCAGCACCGAAGGAGGGGCGTGGGATACGCAGTATTTT
.	TRBJ2-1	.	11	TRBV10-3	CAISGRDEQFF	TGTGCCATCAGTGGCCGGGATGAGCAGTTCTTC
.	TRBJ1-5	.	15	TRBV6-5	CASINPVAINQPQHF	TGTGCCAGCATTAATCCAGTGGCAATTAATCAGCCCCAGCATTTT
.	TRBJ1-4	.	12	TRBV6-5	CAPAGPPEKLFF	TGTGCTCCAGCGGGGCCCCCCGAAAAACTGTTTTTT
.	TRBJ2-3	.	17	TRBV7-3	CASSPFPAGTGTDTQYF	TGTGCCAGCAGCCCATTTCCGGCGGGGACAGGCACAGATACGCAGTATTTT
.	TRBJ2-7	.	14	TRBV18	CASSPQGTSYEQYF	TGTGCCAGCTCACCTCAGGGGACCTCCTACGAGCAGTACTTC
TRBD1	TRBJ2-7	.	19	TRBV3-1/TRBV3-2	CASSQDARGPGSGSYEQYF	TGTGCCAGCAGCCAAGACGCCAGGGGGCCCGGGTCTGGCTCCTACGAGCAGTACTTC
.	TRBJ1-4	.	15	TRBV14	CASSQLRNAGEKLFF	TGTGCCAGCAGCCAACTCAGGAACGCGGGTGAAAAACTGTTTTTT
.	TRBJ1-1	.	11	TRBV7-9	CASSALTEAFF	TGTGCCAGCAGTGCACTCACTGAAGCTTTCTTT
TRBD1	TRBJ2-7	.	14	TRBV5-1	CASSGTAQSYEQYF	TGCGCCAGCAGCGGGACAGCCCAATCCTACGAGCAGTACTTC
TRBD2	TRBJ2-3	.	16	TRBV7-9	CASSKLADSLTDTQYF	TGTGCCAGCAGCAAACTAGCGGATTCTCTCACAGATACGCAGTATTTT
.	TRBJ1-3	.	14	TRBV30	CAWSRGSKINTIYF	TGTGCCTGGAGCAGGGGATCCAAAATAAACACCATATATTTT
.	TRBJ1-6	.	14	TRBV2	CASSRTAINSPLHF	TGTGCCAGCAGTAGGACAGCCATCAATTCACCCCTCCACTTT
TRBD1	TRBJ2-5	.	15	TRBV6-5	CASSLGPGTGETQYF	TGTGCCTCCTCACTGGGCCCCGGGACAGGGGAGACCCAGTACTTC
.	TRBJ2-3	.	12	TRBV7-8	CASSPPRDTQYF	TGTGCCAGCAGCCCCCCTAGAGATACGCAGTATTTT
.	TRBJ1-2	.	14	TRBV5-1	CASSSIESRYGYTF	TGCGCCAGCAGTTCTATCGAGAGTCGGTATGGCTACACCTTC
.	TRBJ1-5	.	13	TRBV24-1	CATSLEGNQPQHF	TGTGCCACCTCCTTAGAGGGCAATCAGCCCCAGCATTTT
.	TRBJ2-3	.	12	TRBV12-3/TRBV12-4	CASTGEENTQYF	TGTGCCAGCACCGGGGAGGAAAATACGCAGTATTTT
TRBD2	TRBJ2-1	.	16	TRBV3-1/TRBV3-2	CASSQEGLAGTNEQFF	TGTGCCAGCAGCCAAGAGGGGCTAGCGGGGACCAATGAGCAGTTCTTC
.	TRBJ1-6	.	13	TRBV2	CASSGGTSSPLHF	TGTGCCAGCAGTGGGGGGACAAGCTCACCCCTCCACTTT
TRBD2	TRBJ2-2	.	17	TRBV29-1	CSVEDPLAGANTGELFF	TGCAGCGTTGAAGATCCACTAGCGGGTGCGAACACCGGGGAGCTGTTTTTT
TRBD1	TRBJ1-2	once	13	TRBV12-3/TRBV12-4	CASSRQGQDGYTF	TGTGCCAGCAGTCGACAGGGGCAGGATGGCTACACCTTC
.	TRBJ2-3	.	12	TRBV7-2	CASTPVGSTQYF	TGTGCCAGCACCCCTGTAGGGAGTACGCAGTATTTT